This paragraph covers one TCR beta chain sequence. The germline CDR1 and CDR2 sequences are SGHTA and FQGNSA. The CDR3 has 15 amino acids. Trimming took off 6 bases at V and 3 bases at J, with 17 bases between the two ends. The sample comes from a study of cytomegalovirus exposure and HLA in healthy donors. 60 Vbeta and 13 Jbeta primers were used in PCR. TCRdb keeps only in-frame clones here, not all; method: immunoSEQ multiplex PCR. The data contain 95,000 to 150,000 clones, around 81% of them seen just once; the ten biggest clones take up 2% to 2.5%. The TCR was taken from a woman aged 40-49 years in good health and CMV-seronegative. V and J are TRBV7-2 and TRBJ2-5, with TRBD1 as a possible D gene (7 bases). The sample consisted of PBMCs. Here the CDR3 DNA reads TGTGCCAGCAGTCCAGGGGGGTTGGGAAAAGAGACCCAGTACTTC. Its translation is CASSPGGLGKETQYF.